These 19 T cell receptor beta chains were all obtained from the same sample, sequenced in a study of response to subunit inactivated influenza vaccine (dated by TCRdb to the late 2010s). The library relied on RT-PCR. Sequenced using an Illumina HiSeq 2500. Using fastp at Q25 and MiXCR, TCRdb reprocessed the public reads and kept productive beta chains. Duplicate CDR3 protein sequences are folded into a single record with the most common DNA and genes. The sample table shows more than 700,000 distinct CDR3 sequences, and over 20% are seen once. The leading ten clones occupy about 10% of the sample. The material sequenced was PBMCs from blood, taken approximately 5 days after vaccination. These receptors originate from a man aged 50 or older who received an inactivated influenza vaccine. Donor details come from another sample of the same person, matched by shared clones.

The table lists this clonotype with a few counts. The rearrangement links TRBV20-1 to TRBJ2-3; the match to TRBD2 covers 9 bases. Looked up from germline, CDR1 is DFQATT and CDR2 is SNEGSKA (reference sequence). The CDR3 is 15 residues long. Trimming took 0 bases from V and 4 from J; bases not matched to a gene: 5. For the CDR3, the DNA is TGCAGTGCTAGAGAGGGGACTAGCTCGGCAGATACGCAGTATTTT. It codes for CSAREGTSSADTQYF.

This clonotype was seen at least ten times. The rearrangement joins TRBV12-3 or TRBV12-4 to TRBJ2-1, with TRBD1 as a possible D gene (6 bases). CDR3 length: 15 residues. V was cut by 2 bases and J by 3 bases, with 11 bases left in between. CDR3 amino acids: CASSLRTGIYNEQFF. The CDR3 DNA reads TGTGCCAGCAGTTTAAGAACAGGGATCTACAATGAGCAGTTCTTC.

This clonotype has more than one count but fewer than ten. This rearrangement joins TRBV7-2 to TRBJ2-7, with a weak D call TRBD2 (8 bases). The germline gives CDR1 SGHTA, CDR2 FQGNSA. V lost 5 bases and J 6 bases, leaving 17 bases between the germline ends. The CDR3 runs to 14 residues. The CDR3 loop reads CASSLREGAFEQYF. The CDR3 nucleotides read TGTGCCAGCAGCCTTCGGGAGGGGGCTTTCGAGCAGTACTTC.

This clonotype has a handful of counts. Given a much more abundant clone one base away, this may be a read error. The chain recombines TRBV28 with TRBJ2-1, with unresolved D. CDR1 and CDR2 from the germline V gene are MDHEN and SYDVKM. The length of the CDR3 is 12 residues. Trimming cost V 3 bases and J 5 bases, with 5 bases left between them. CDR3: CASSLMDNEQFF. The DNA for the CDR3 is TGTGCCAGCAGTTTGATGGACAATGAGCAGTTCTTC.

The chain combines TRBV5-1 with TRBJ2-3; TRBD1 matches at 7 bases. The CDR3 loop spans 17 amino acids. Germline CDR1 SGHRS, CDR2 YFSETQ. V lost 3 bases to trimming and J lost 1 base; unmatched junction nucleotides: 11. The CDR3 coding sequence is TGCGCCAGCAGCTCCTTACAGGGGAAGGGGGGCACAGATACGCAGTATTTT. This sequence encodes CASSSLQGKGGTDTQYF. Based on the CDR3 plus reference TRBV5-1 and TRBJ2-3, the full variable domain is KAGVTQTPRYLIKTRGQQVTLSCSPISGHRSVSWYQQTPGQGLQFLFEYFSETQRNKGNFPGRFSGRQFSNSRSEMNVSTLELGDSALYLCASSSLQGKGGTDTQYFGPGTRLTVL.

This clonotype came up many times. The chain joins TRBV24-1 to TRBJ1-2; TRBD1 matches 7 bases. The germline CDR1 and CDR2 sequences are KGHDR and SFDVKD. CDR3 length: 13 amino acids. Unmatched junction bases numbered 5, after V lost 4 bases and J lost 7 bases. CDR3 sequence (DNA): TGTGCCACCAGTGACCAAAGACAGGGTGGCTACACCTTC. It yields the protein CATSDQRQGGYTF.

This clonotype was seen ten or more times. The gene calls are TRBV10-3 and TRBJ2-1, with TRBD1 matching over 9 bases. This CDR3 has 15 amino acids. V dropped 2 bases and J dropped 12; count of bases not matched to a gene: 11. In germline, CDR1 is ENHRY, CDR2 SYGVKD. CDR3 loop: CAISERDRAPHGQFF. The CDR3 DNA sequence: TGTGCCATCAGTGAGAGGGACAGGGCCCCCCACGGGCAGTTCTTC.

The V and J genes are TRBV10-1 and TRBJ2-3; TRBD1 might be the D (5 bases). The CDR3 consists of 15 residues. Germline lookup yields CDR1 WNHNN and CDR2 SYGVQD (reference sequence). V was cut by 4 bases and J by 3 bases, with 14 bases left in between. The chain's CDR3 is CASSASRVSTDTQYF. CDR3 coding DNA: TGCGCCAGCAGTGCCTCCAGGGTGTCAACAGATACGCAGTATTTT.

This clonotype was detected only a few times. V is TRBV4-3 and J is TRBJ2-1; a possible D gene is TRBD2 (7 bases). The CDR3 loop spans 14 amino acids. Germline CDR1 reads LGHNA; CDR2 reads YSLEER. Between the trimmed V and J ends, which lost 4 bases and 7 bases, there was a span of 14 bases. The DNA for the CDR3 is TGCGCCAGCAGCCCCCTAGGGGGGGGAAATGAGCAGTTCTTC. Amino acids: CASSPLGGGNEQFF.

Only a few counts were recorded for this clonotype. The chain joins TRBV29-1 to TRBJ1-1, with TRBD1 as a possible D gene (5 bases). From germline, CDR1 is SQVTM and CDR2 ANQGSEA. The V end lost 6 bases, the J end lost 1 base, and 12 bases lay between the germline ends. This CDR3 comprises 13 residues. CDR3 DNA: TGCAGCGTGACGAGGACACCGAACACTGAAGCTTTCTTT. It encodes CSVTRTPNTEAFF.

This clonotype appeared a few times. The rearrangement uses TRBV5-1 and TRBJ1-2, with 8 bases aligning to TRBD1. The CDR3 runs 14 residues. Looked up from germline, CDR1 is SGHRS and CDR2 is YFSETQ. The V and J ends lost 4 bases and 4 bases, in that order; junction bases with no gene match: 6. The CDR3 nucleotides read TGCGCCAGCAGCAGGACAGGGCCCCTCTATGGCTACACCTTC. Translating it yields CASSRTGPLYGYTF.

The table lists this clonotype with a few counts. The rearrangement links TRBV10-3 to TRBJ2-7; D could derive from TRBD1 or TRBD2 (5 bases each). The length of the CDR3 is 15 residues. The V end was cut by 0 bases, the J end by 6 bases, with 15 bases between. Per germline, CDR1 ENHRY and CDR2 SYGVKD. As DNA, the CDR3 is TGTGCCATCAGTGAGTCGGGGCTAGCTCTAGCCGAGCAGTACTTC. Amino acid sequence: CAISESGLALAEQYF.

The gene calls are TRBV20-1 and TRBJ2-1; TRBD2 aligns across 13 bases. Germline CDR1 and CDR2: DFQATT and SNEGSKA (reference sequence). V dropped 5 bases and J dropped 8; count of bases not matched to a gene: 6. The CDR3 is 14 residues long. CDR3 in amino acids: CSAETSGGAHEQFF. CDR3 in DNA: TGCAGTGCTGAAACTAGCGGGGGGGCGCATGAGCAGTTCTTC.

This clonotype has more than one count but fewer than ten. V and J are TRBV3-1 and TRBJ2-1, with 11 nucleotides matching TRBD2. Per the germline V gene, CDR1 is LGHDT and CDR2 is YNNKEL (reference sequence). The CDR3 runs 16 residues. Germline trimming cut 4 bases from V and 7 bases from J; bases unmatched to any gene: 9. The CDR3 loop is CASSRNLLAGVNEQFF. DNA of the CDR3: TGTGCCAGCAGCCGGAACCTACTAGCGGGAGTTAATGAGCAGTTCTTC.

The chain links TRBV24-1 to TRBJ2-5, with D tentatively TRBD2 (6 bases). Between the trimmed V and J ends, which lost 9 bases and 1 base, there was a span of 17 bases. The germline gives CDR1 KGHDR, CDR2 SFDVKD. The CDR3 has 15 residues. CDR3 region: CATDPGLHAQETQYF. Here the CDR3 DNA reads TGTGCCACCGATCCGGGACTTCACGCCCAAGAGACCCAGTACTTC.

This clonotype appeared a few times. The genes are TRBV29-1 and TRBJ2-3, with D hard to call. The germline V gene encodes CDR1 SQVTM and CDR2 ANQGSEA. V lost 3 bases, J lost 0 bases, and 10 bases lay in between. The CDR3 runs 14 residues. This chain's CDR3 is CSVEGRASTDTQYF. CDR3 nucleotide sequence: TGCAGCGTTGAGGGTAGGGCCAGCACAGATACGCAGTATTTT.

The table lists this clonotype with a count of one. This chain connects TRBV2 to TRBJ2-1; a weak D match, TRBD1 (6 bases). CDR3 size: 14 residues. V lost 4 bases and J lost 5, with 12 bases in between. Germline V gives CDR1 SNHLY, CDR2 FYNNEI. CDR3 nucleotide sequence: TGTGCCAGCAGTGTGGTAACAGGGAACAATGAGCAGTTCTTC. Protein: CASSVVTGNNEQFF.

The chain has TRBV7-9 and TRBJ2-7; 7 bases map to TRBD2. Trimming cost V 6 bases and J 7 bases; bases outside gene matches: 9. This CDR3 has 13 residues. Germline CDR1 is SEHNR and CDR2 is FQNEAQ (reference sequence). CDR3 nucleotide sequence: TGTGCCAGCAGTGCCCTAGCGGTCGGGGAGCAGTACTTC. It translates to CASSALAVGEQYF.

V is TRBV28 and J is TRBJ2-2; D not certain. In germline, CDR1 is MDHEN, CDR2 SYDVKM. Trimming removed 2 bases at V and 6 bases at J, with 7 bases between. CDR3 length: 13 amino acids. The CDR3 loop reads CASSLIAPGELFF. CDR3 coding DNA: TGTGCCAGCAGTTTAATCGCCCCCGGGGAGCTGTTTTTT.